The 8 T cell receptor beta chains given below trace back to one sample, sequenced in a study of cytomegalovirus exposure and HLA in healthy donors. PCR employed 60 Vbeta and 13 Jbeta primers. Measured with immunoSEQ multiplex PCR; TCRdb has only the in-frame clones, and not every one. The sample yields 210,000 or so clones, roughly 80% seen once. The source material was PBMCs. The receptor set was obtained from a girl aged 5 to 17 in good health and CMV-seronegative.

CDR3 bases: TGTGCCAGTAGTGCTAGCGGGAGGTACACAGATACGCAGTATTTT. This encodes CASSASGRYTDTQYF. The J gene is TRBJ2-3, the V gene TRBV19; 11 bases map to TRBD2. Trimming took 5 bases from V and 2 from J; bases not matched to a gene: 3. The CDR3 is 15 residues long. Per the germline V gene, CDR1 is LNHDA and CDR2 is SQIVND (reference sequence).

The chain employs TRBV7-6 and TRBJ1-4, with a possible D match to TRBD1 (5 bases). V was trimmed by 4 bases and J by 0 bases, leaving 15 bases between them. This CDR3 contains 17 residues. CDR1 is SGHVS and CDR2 is FNYEAQ in the germline V gene. The CDR3 sequence: CASSSLLGVATNEKLFF. The CDR3 coding sequence is TGTGCCAGCAGCTCCCTTTTAGGGGTCGCAACTAATGAAAAACTGTTTTTT.

The DNA of the CDR3 is TGTGCCAGTAGTGTCCGGGACAGGGGTGGAGAGACCCAGTACTTC. It is translated as CASSVRDRGGETQYF. V is TRBV19 and J is TRBJ2-5; 10 bases are a match to TRBD1. Germline V gene data show CDR1 as LNHDA and CDR2 as SQIVND (reference sequence). V dropped 5 bases and J dropped 4; count of bases not matched to a gene: 7. This CDR3 spans 15 amino acids.

The V call is TRBV11-2, the J call TRBJ1-5, with D unresolved. Per germline, CDR1 SGHAT and CDR2 FQNNGV. The CDR3 covers 13 residues. V was trimmed by 1 base and J by 7 bases, leaving 8 bases between them. The CDR3 nucleotides read TGTGCCAGCAGCTTAGTTGCGGGGCAGCCCCAGCATTTT. Amino acids: CASSLVAGQPQHF.

This clone was counted once. The chain uses TRBV11-2 and TRBJ2-5, with D unclear. CDR1 and CDR2 (germline): SGHAT, FQNNGV. V was trimmed by 0 bases and J by 4 bases, leaving 9 bases between them. This CDR3 region has 14 residues. The CDR3 sequence: CASSLDRDSETQYF. The CDR3 nucleotides are TGTGCCAGCAGCTTAGATCGAGATTCAGAGACCCAGTACTTC.

The rearrangement links TRBV18 to TRBJ1-1; no reliable D call. This CDR3 region has 13 residues. The germline V and J ends were trimmed by 5 bases and 3 bases, with 10 bases remaining between them. In germline, CDR1 is KGHSH, CDR2 LQKENI. The CDR3 nucleotides are TGTGCCAGCTCAACCAGTTTGGACACTGAAGCTTTCTTT. This translates into CASSTSLDTEAFF.

The count of this clone is one. The chain uses TRBV7-3 and TRBJ2-6, with D hard to call. CDR3 length: 15 residues. The V gene's germline CDR1 is SGHTA and CDR2 FQGTGA. V was trimmed by 6 bases and J by 1 base, leaving 10 bases between them. The CDR3 nucleotides read TGTGCCAGCAGAGAGACGACATCTGGGGCCAACGTCCTGACTTTC. Amino acid sequence: CASRETTSGANVLTF.

This clone showed up just once. V is TRBV28 and J is TRBJ1-1; D is perhaps TRBD1 (5 bases). Per the germline V gene, CDR1 is MDHEN and CDR2 is SYDVKM. V was trimmed by 4 bases and J by 2 bases, leaving 11 bases between them. This CDR3 comprises 14 residues. DNA of the CDR3: TGTGCCAGCAGTTACAACAGGTTCAACACTGAAGCTTTCTTT. Protein product: CASSYNRFNTEAFF.